A single sample is the source of the 18 T cell receptor beta chains below, sequenced in a study of vaccination and CD4 T cells after COVID-19. No antigen has been identified for these receptors. Sample treatment: roughly 10-day PBMC culture with coronavirus spike peptide pools or control peptides (ViraFEST assay). Cultured CD4+ T-cell DNA underwent Oncomine TCR Beta short-read sequencing. A single record per CDR3 protein comes from TCRdb applying MiXCR to the PCR reads. The data show more than 15,000 distinct CDR3 sequences, about 64% seen once. The specimen was CD4+ T cells from blood, cultured in vitro. The receptors here all came from a human donor who had recovered from COVID-19.

This sequence joins TRBV19 and TRBJ1-1, with D possibly matching TRBD1 (6 bases). With 0 bases removed from V and 8 bases from J, the gap between germline ends came to 10 bases. The CDR3 totals 13 residues. Germline V gives CDR1 LNHDA, CDR2 SQIVND (reference sequence). CDR3 in DNA: TGTGCCAGTAGTATAGAGGGGGGGGCCGAAGCTTTCTTT. This translates into CASSIEGGAEAFF.

The rearrangement links TRBV12-3 or TRBV12-4 to TRBJ2-3; 7 bases are a match to TRBD1. With V trimmed by 5 bases and J by 6 bases, 8 bases remained unmatched. This CDR3 is built from 14 residues. CDR3 region: CASSPRQGQDTQYF. CDR3 nucleotide sequence: TGTGCCAGCAGTCCTCGACAGGGCCAGGATACGCAGTATTTT.

The chain combines TRBV7-2 with TRBJ2-7; D gene uncertain. Per the germline V gene, CDR1 is SGHTA and CDR2 is FQGNSA. The CDR3 consists of 13 residues. Trimming stripped 5 bases from V and 12 bases from J, with 20 bases between. CDR3: CASSRSKGGMGYF. In DNA, the CDR3 is TGTGCCAGCAGCCGTTCGAAGGGTGGGATGGGGTACTTC.

V is TRBV20-1 and J is TRBJ2-1; 9 bases are a match to TRBD2. The J segment lost 1 base and the V segment lost 5 bases, leaving 12 bases of the junction unmatched. This CDR3 contains 17 residues. The germline CDR1 and CDR2 sequences are DFQATT and SNEGSKA (reference sequence). CDR3 in DNA: TGCAGTGCTCCCCCCCGGCGGGAGGGACGGTCCTACAATGAGCAGTTCTTC. Residues: CSAPPRREGRSYNEQFF.

This clonotype was counted once. The chain has TRBV7-6 and TRBJ2-2, with a possible D match to TRBD2 (6 bases). The CDR3 covers 16 residues. Germline-derived CDR1 and CDR2 are SGHVS and FNYEAQ. V lost 5 bases to trimming and J lost 0 bases, with 13 bases between them. Written as DNA, the CDR3 is TGTGCCAGCAGCCCTGGCGCGGGGACGAACACCGGGGAGCTGTTTTTT. Translating gives CASSPGAGTNTGELFF.

This chain uses TRBV27 with TRBJ1-6; maybe TRBD1 (6 bases). The germline gives CDR1 MNHEY, CDR2 SMNVEV (reference sequence). The CDR3 covers 14 residues. The V and J ends lost 2 bases and 14 bases respectively, with 16 bases between them. CDR3 bases: TGTGCCAGCAGTTTAAACACAGATGGGGGCACCCTCCACTTT. Amino acids: CASSLNTDGGTLHF.

This clonotype occurred a few times. The CDR3 reads CASSAGGGLRYGYTF. The DNA for the CDR3 is TGTGCCAGCAGCGCGGGGGGCGGATTGAGGTATGGCTACACCTTC. This chain connects TRBV27 to TRBJ1-2; D is perhaps TRBD1 (6 bases). From germline, CDR1 is MNHEY and CDR2 SMNVEV (reference sequence). The length of the CDR3 is 15 residues. Trimming removed 6 bases from V and 5 bases from J, with 19 bases in between.

This clonotype was seen a few times. Its ends do not fully match the called genes, so a read error is possible. The chain combines TRBV2 with TRBJ2-5; no firm D call. Germline values: CDR1 SNHLY, CDR2 FYNNEI. The CDR3 has 14 amino acids. CDR3 DNA sequence: TGTGCCAGCAGTGTAATGGGCCCCCAAGAGACCCAGTATTTC. Translation: CASSVMGPQETQYF.

The V and J genes are TRBV21-1 and TRBJ1-1; TRBD1 was called by the table and not checked on the DNA. TRBV21-1 is assigned pseudogene status. The CDR3 consists of 14 residues. CDR3 sequence: CASSKGTGNTEAFF. The CDR3, as DNA: TGTGCCAGCAGCAAGGGGACAGGGAACACTGAAGCTTTCTTT.

The chain is built from TRBV6-5 and TRBJ2-4; D is unclear. The V gene lost 4 bases and the J gene lost 9 bases, with 7 bases spanning the gap. The CDR3 has 11 amino acids. Germline V gene lookup returns CDR1 MNHEY and CDR2 SVGAGI. The CDR3 is CASSSQVIQYF. The CDR3 DNA reads as TGTGCCAGCAGTTCCCAGGTCATTCAGTACTTC.

J is TRBJ1-1 and V is TRBV18; 8 positions agree with TRBD1. With 4 bases clipped from V and 0 bases from J, the junction kept 7 bases outside the gene matches. CDR3 size: 16 residues. Germline loops: CDR1 KGHSH, CDR2 LQKENI. The CDR3 DNA follows: TGTGCCAGCTCACATCGGACAGGGAAACTGAACACTGAAGCTTTCTTT. Translation: CASSHRTGKLNTEAFF.

The chain's CDR3 is CASSSPGGGGPGELFF. As DNA, the CDR3 is TGTGCCAGCAGCTCCCCCGGGGGCGGGGGTCCCGGGGAGCTGTTTTTT. The chain couples TRBV7-2 to TRBJ2-2; a weak D match, TRBD2 (7 bases). The CDR3 extends over 16 amino acids. Germline loops: CDR1 SGHTA, CDR2 FQGNSA. V gave up 4 bases and J gave up 6 bases, with 18 bases separating them.

The V and J genes are TRBV6-2 or TRBV6-3 and TRBJ1-1; D gene uncertain. The CDR3 totals 13 residues. V was pared by 6 bases and J by 2 bases, with 10 bases between. From germline, CDR1 is MNHEY and CDR2 SVGEGT. The CDR3 sequence is CASRTRVNTEAFF. As DNA, the CDR3 is TGTGCCAGCAGAACCCGGGTCAACACTGAAGCTTTCTTT.

The chain carries TRBV7-2 and TRBJ1-5, with a possible D match to TRBD1 (6 bases). The V end lost 1 base, the J end lost 1 base, and 11 bases lay between the germline ends. Germline assignment: CDR1 SGHTA and CDR2 FQGNSA. This CDR3 contains 16 residues. Here the CDR3 reads CASSLVPGASNQPQHF. CDR3 nucleotide sequence: TGTGCCAGCAGCTTAGTCCCAGGGGCAAGCAATCAGCCCCAGCATTTT.

V usage is TRBV6-2 or TRBV6-3 and J usage is TRBJ2-5; D remains ambiguous. Trimming removed 4 bases at V and 9 bases at J, with 12 bases between. The CDR3 sequence is 12 residues long. Germline V CDR1 and CDR2: MNHEY, SVGEGT. DNA of the CDR3: TGTGCCAGCAGTTCTCGACTTGGGGCCCAGTACTTC. Residues: CASSSRLGAQYF.

The chain joins TRBV20-1 to TRBJ2-1; D is uncertain. With 0 bases removed from V and 9 bases from J, the gap between germline ends came to 12 bases. In germline, CDR1 is DFQATT, CDR2 SNEGSKA (reference sequence). The CDR3 consists of 13 residues. The CDR3 DNA reads TGCAGTGCTAGAGAAGGACCCCCATCTGAGCAGTTCTTC. It specifies CSAREGPPSEQFF.

The chain joins TRBV5-3 to TRBJ1-1, with D hard to call. TRBV5-3 is noted as an ORF with a role that remains uncertain. With 8 bases removed from V and 0 bases from J, the gap between germline ends came to 8 bases. The CDR3 spans 12 residues. The CDR3 spells CASRTMNTEAFF. DNA of the CDR3: TGTGCCAGCAGGACCATGAACACTGAAGCTTTCTTT.

This clonotype has more than one count but fewer than ten. CDR3 region: CATSDFWGDRGDQPQHF. The CDR3 DNA is TGTGCCACCAGTGATTTCTGGGGGGACAGGGGGGATCAGCCCCAGCATTTT. The chain carries TRBV24-1 and TRBJ1-5; 11 nucleotides agree with TRBD1. This CDR3 region has 17 residues. V lost 1 base and J lost 5; bases outside the gene matches: 6. The V gene's germline CDR1 is KGHDR and CDR2 SFDVKD.